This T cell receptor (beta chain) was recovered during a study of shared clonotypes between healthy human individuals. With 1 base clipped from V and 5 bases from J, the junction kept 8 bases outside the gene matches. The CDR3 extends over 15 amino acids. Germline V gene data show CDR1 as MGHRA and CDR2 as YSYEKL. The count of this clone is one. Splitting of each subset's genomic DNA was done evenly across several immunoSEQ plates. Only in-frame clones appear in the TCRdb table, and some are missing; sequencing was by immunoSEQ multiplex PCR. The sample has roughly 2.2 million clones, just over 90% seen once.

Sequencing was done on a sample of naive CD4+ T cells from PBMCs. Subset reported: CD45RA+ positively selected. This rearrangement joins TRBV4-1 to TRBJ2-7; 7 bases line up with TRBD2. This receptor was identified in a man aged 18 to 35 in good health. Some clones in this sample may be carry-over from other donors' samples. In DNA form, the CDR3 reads TGCGCCAGCAGCCAAGTTCGCGGGAGTATTCACGAGCAGTACTTC. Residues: CASSQVRGSIHEQYF.